The 27 T cell receptor beta chains reported below all come from one sample, sequenced in a study of regulatory T cells in long-lasting Graves disease. Investigators prepared the TCR beta libraries by applying iRepertoire HTBI primers and Arm-PCR of CDR3 regions. TCRdb re-analysed the multiplex PCR reads in MiXCR, keeping a single row per CDR3 protein. The table has some 500,000 distinct CDR3 sequences, around an eighth seen once. The time point: newly diagnosed GD, antithyroid drugs for less than 3 months. PBMCs were the source of the RNA used for TCR sequencing. These data were also reused for a study on T cells in Graves' hyperthyroidism and ophthalmopathy.

Specimen: peripheral blood mononuclear cells (PBMCs), collected at new diagnosis, from a patient treated with antithyroid drugs. The receptors here all came from a man younger than 40 with Graves disease.

This clonotype was found many times. The V and J genes are TRBV3-1 and TRBJ1-6, with D uncertain. Trimming took 8 bases from V and 7 from J, leaving 9 bases between them. The CDR3 consists of 12 residues. Germline assignment: CDR1 LGHDT and CDR2 YNNKEL (reference sequence). CDR3 region: CASSPGNSPLHF. DNA for the CDR3: TGTGCCAGCTCGCCCGGAAATTCACCCCTCCACTTT.

Many counts were recorded for this clonotype. The rearrangement uses TRBV12-3 or TRBV12-4 and TRBJ2-7, with 8 bases lining up with TRBD2. With 1 base clipped from V and 4 bases from J, the junction kept 6 bases outside the gene matches. The length of the CDR3 is 15 residues. CDR3 sequence reads: CASSLGVGRAYEQYF. For the CDR3, the DNA is TGTGCCAGCAGTTTAGGGGTCGGGAGGGCGTACGAGCAGTACTTC.

Comments on this clonotype: A much larger clone differs by one base, so this may be a read error. The rearrangement links TRBV10-3 to TRBJ2-1; D is unresolved. The CDR3 runs to 12 residues. V was cut by 7 bases and J by 10 bases, with 14 bases left in between. Germline-derived CDR1 and CDR2 are ENHRY and SYGVKD. The CDR3 reads CAINDGLGEQFF. DNA of the CDR3: TGTGCCATCAATGATGGGTTGGGAGAGCAGTTCTTC.

This clonotype was detected ten times or more. The CDR3 reads CASRGILYTGGGFGNTEAFF. CDR3 nucleotides: TGTGCCAGCAGGGGAATCCTCTATACAGGGGGCGGTTTTGGTAACACTGAAGCTTTCTTT. The J gene is TRBJ1-1, the V gene TRBV12-3 or TRBV12-4; 9 nucleotides line up with TRBD1. Trimming at V came to 6 bases and at J to 2 bases, leaving 22 bases not matched to a gene. The CDR3 consists of 20 residues.

In the case of this clonotype: This likely reflects a read error, since a far larger clone is one base away. The chain carries TRBV9 and TRBJ2-5; D unclear. CDR1 and CDR2 (germline): SGDLS, YYNGEE. This CDR3 has 16 residues. The CDR3 region is CASSLEQQARSEAQYF. The CDR3 DNA follows: TGCGCCAGCAGCTTGGAACAGCAAGCGAGATCCGAGGCCCAGTACTTC.

This clonotype was detected many times. V and J are TRBV27 and TRBJ1-2, with a weak D call TRBD1 (5 bases). V was shortened by 5 bases and J by 4 bases, with 20 bases between the two germline ends. In germline, CDR1 is MNHEY, CDR2 SMNVEV (reference sequence). CDR3 size: 16 residues. The CDR3 loop is CASSPNLGPMTYGYTF. The CDR3 DNA reads as TGTGCCAGCAGTCCGAACCTGGGACCGATGACCTATGGCTACACCTTC.

This clonotype was counted at least ten times. The rearrangement uses TRBV12-3 or TRBV12-4 and TRBJ1-6; TRBD1 matches 7 bases. CDR3 size: 14 residues. Losses at the gene ends were 4 bases for V and 7 bases for J; bases not matched to a gene: 4. The CDR3 nucleotides read TGTGCCAGCAGTTCGGGACAGACGAATTCACCCCTCCACTTT. The encoded protein is CASSSGQTNSPLHF.

Turning to this clonotype: Given a much more abundant clone one base away, this may be a read error. The V gene is TRBV20-1, the J gene TRBJ2-3, with TRBD2 matching over 9 bases. Germline trimming cut 6 bases from V and 6 bases from J; bases unmatched to any gene: 16. Per germline, CDR1 DFQATT and CDR2 SNEGSKA (reference sequence). The CDR3 is made up of 16 amino acids. CDR3 loop: CSAGGASGMGGDTQYF. CDR3 coding DNA: TGCAGTGCCGGAGGGGCTAGCGGGATGGGGGGGGATACGCAGTATTTT.

Of note for this clonotype: A much larger clone differs from this one at a single base, so this may be a read error. J is TRBJ2-3 and V is TRBV13; D may be TRBD2 (5 bases). CDR3 size: 19 residues. The V end lost 6 bases, the J end lost 4 bases, and 29 bases lay between the germline ends. Germline assignment: CDR1 PRHDT and CDR2 FYEKMQ (reference sequence). The CDR3: CASSYPIGGPSRTADTQYF. The CDR3 nucleotides are TGTGCCAGCAGTTACCCGATCGGCGGGCCCTCTAGGACGGCAGATACGCAGTATTTT.

This clonotype was observed a handful of times. The gene calls are TRBV6-1 and TRBJ2-4, with TRBD2 identical over 11 bases. The V and J ends lost 5 bases and 3 bases, in that order; junction bases with no gene match: 6. The CDR3 has 16 residues. From germline, CDR1 is MNHNS and CDR2 SASEGT. The CDR3 loop reads CASSQGLAAIKNIQYF. CDR3 DNA sequence: TGTGCCAGCAGTCAGGGACTAGCGGCAATCAAAAACATTCAGTACTTC.

This chain uses TRBV5-1 with TRBJ1-2; D unclear. Trimming stripped 5 bases from V and 3 bases from J, with 8 bases between. Germline V gives CDR1 SGHRS, CDR2 YFSETQ. This CDR3 region has 12 residues. Here the CDR3 DNA reads TGCGCCAGCAGAGCCGACTACTATGGCTACACCTTC. Translating gives CASRADYYGYTF.

This clonotype occurred many times. The rearrangement joins TRBV12-3 or TRBV12-4 to TRBJ2-5; no firm D call. This CDR3 spans 15 amino acids. V was clipped by 5 bases and J by 0 bases, with 13 bases between them. CDR3 residues: CASSPVGPYQETQYF. In nucleotides, the CDR3 is TGTGCCAGCAGTCCTGTAGGCCCGTACCAAGAGACCCAGTACTTC.

This clonotype occurred a few times. The chain carries TRBV5-1 and TRBJ1-3, with D unresolved. CDR1 and CDR2 (germline): SGHRS, YFSETQ. The CDR3 runs 16 residues. V lost 5 bases and J lost 0, with 15 bases in between. The chain's CDR3 is CASRGREGSSGNTIYF. The CDR3 DNA follows: TGCGCCAGCAGGGGAAGAGAGGGAAGCTCTGGAAACACCATATATTTT. The variable domain in full, completed from reference TRBV5-1 and TRBJ1-3, reads KAGVTQTPRYLIKTRGQQVTLSCSPISGHRSVSWYQQTPGQGLQFLFEYFSETQRNKGNFPGRFSGRQFSNSRSEMNVSTLELGDSALYLCASRGREGSSGNTIYFGEGSWLTVV.

This clonotype came up many times. This chain joins TRBV11-3 and TRBJ2-1, with D unclear. Per germline, CDR1 SGHNT and CDR2 YENEEA. Trimming took 4 bases from V and 3 from J, leaving 7 bases between them. This CDR3 region has 13 residues. CDR3 amino acids: CASSSVSYNEQFF. CDR3 DNA: TGTGCCAGCAGCTCAGTAAGCTACAATGAGCAGTTCTTC.

This clonotype has at least ten counts. The rearrangement uses TRBV20-1 and TRBJ2-3; perhaps TRBD2 as D (6 bases). V lost 8 bases, J lost 1 base, and 19 bases lay in between. This CDR3 is built from 15 residues. CDR1 is DFQATT and CDR2 is SNEGSKA in the germline V gene (reference sequence). The CDR3 DNA follows: TGCAGTAATTATAATTCGGCTAGCGGCACAGATACGCAGTATTTT. It translates to CSNYNSASGTDTQYF.

This chain links TRBV4-1 with TRBJ2-7; possibly TRBD1 or TRBD2 for D (7 bases each). This CDR3 region has 14 residues. The germline gives CDR1 MGHRA, CDR2 YSYEKL. V was pared by 3 bases and J by 3 bases, with 12 bases between. The CDR3 DNA reads TGCGCCAGCAGCCAGCAGGGGGGGTTCTACGAGCAGTACTTC. It encodes CASSQQGGFYEQYF.

This clonotype was recorded many times. The chain joins TRBV6-1 to TRBJ2-7; D tentatively fits TRBD1 or TRBD2 (5 bases each). CDR1 MNHNS and CDR2 SASEGT come from the germline V gene. Deletions cut 0 bases from V and 3 bases from J, with 12 bases between. This CDR3 is built from 15 residues. Here the CDR3 reads CASSEAPEGHYEQYF. CDR3 in DNA: TGTGCCAGCAGTGAAGCCCCTGAGGGGCACTACGAGCAGTACTTC.

This clonotype was observed many times. This rearrangement joins TRBV7-8 to TRBJ2-3; 8 nucleotides match TRBD1. J gave up 0 bases and V 7 bases, and 6 bases lay outside the gene matches. Germline V gene data show CDR1 as SGHVS and CDR2 as FQNEAQ. CDR3 length equals 15 residues. CDR3 in amino acids: CASTIRGLSTDTQYF. In DNA, the CDR3 is TGTGCCAGCACCATCAGGGGGCTAAGCACAGATACGCAGTATTTT.

This clonotype was detected many times. The genes are TRBV27 and TRBJ1-1; 7 bases fit TRBD1. There are 15 residues in the CDR3. Germline lookup yields CDR1 MNHEY and CDR2 SMNVEV (reference sequence). V was pared by 3 bases and J by 0 bases, with 4 bases of the junction left unmatched. This CDR3 is CASSLSGTVNTEAFF. CDR3 nucleotides: TGTGCCAGCAGTTTGTCCGGGACAGTGAACACTGAAGCTTTCTTT.

This clonotype appeared many times. This chain uses TRBV7-6 with TRBJ2-1, with 7 positions matching TRBD2. From germline, CDR1 is SGHVS and CDR2 FNYEAQ. V lost 5 bases and J lost 0; bases outside the gene matches: 7. The CDR3 spans 16 residues. Here the CDR3 DNA reads TGTGCCAGCAGCACCTCCGGGACTAACTCCTACAATGAGCAGTTCTTC. Its translation is CASSTSGTNSYNEQFF. Full variable domain (missing parts from reference TRBV7-6 and TRBJ2-1): GAGVSQSPRYKVTKRGQDVALRCDPISGHVSLYWYRQALGQGPEFLTYFNYEAQQDKSGLPNDRFSAERPEGSISTLTIQRTEQRDSAMYRCASSTSGTNSYNEQFFGPGTRLTVL.

This clonotype turned up a few times. The rearrangement joins TRBV19 to TRBJ1-6; D is unclear. V was cut by 11 bases and J by 10 bases, with 6 bases left in between. From germline, CDR1 is LNHDA and CDR2 SQIVND (reference sequence). This CDR3 spans 9 amino acids. The CDR3 sequence is CAENSPLHF. CDR3 in DNA: TGTGCCGAGAACTCACCCCTCCACTTT.

This clonotype has a count of ten or more. The chain combines TRBV5-1 with TRBJ2-3; weak D call: TRBD2 (5 bases). The V and J ends lost 2 bases and 1 base respectively, with 11 bases between them. The CDR3 has 15 amino acids. Germline loops: CDR1 SGHRS, CDR2 YFSETQ. CDR3: CASSFEGRGTDTQYF. CDR3 DNA: TGCGCCAGCAGCTTTGAGGGCCGTGGCACAGATACGCAGTATTTT.

This clonotype was recorded at least ten times. The chain is built from TRBV11-2 and TRBJ2-1; 9 bases are a match to TRBD1. This CDR3 comprises 15 residues. V trimming: 6 bases; J trimming: 6 bases; junction bases outside the gene matches: 9. Germline V gene lookup returns CDR1 SGHAT and CDR2 FQNNGV. CDR3 protein: CASSSSGTGFNEQFF. As DNA, the CDR3 is TGTGCCAGCAGTTCCTCCGGGACAGGGTTCAATGAGCAGTTCTTC.

In this sample, this clonotype turned up many times. The rearrangement uses TRBV11-1 and TRBJ1-6; 10 nucleotides align to TRBD1. Germline CDR1 SGHAT, CDR2 FQDESV (reference sequence). This CDR3 has 16 residues. Germline trimming cut 5 bases from V and 8 bases from J; bases unmatched to any gene: 9. The CDR3 coding sequence is TGTGCCAGCAGCCCAAGACAGGGGGCCCTGGATTCACCCCTCCACTTT. This translates into CASSPRQGALDSPLHF.

At least ten counts were recorded for this clonotype. The gene calls are TRBV12-3 or TRBV12-4 and TRBJ2-1; TRBD2 matches at 8 bases. V shed 3 bases and J 8 bases; nucleotides not matched to a gene: 15. This CDR3 has 17 amino acids. CDR3 coding DNA: TGTGCCAGCAGTTTGGGGTCTTTCAGCGGGAGATTGTATGAGCAGTTCTTC. Its translation: CASSLGSFSGRLYEQFF.

This chain links TRBV13 with TRBJ1-1, with 7 bases lining up with TRBD1. The junction had 9 bases not matched to a gene; V was cut back by 2 bases and J by 3 bases. This CDR3 is 16 amino acids long. Germline CDR1 reads PRHDT; CDR2 reads FYEKMQ (reference sequence). CDR3: CASSLRLGGRDTEAFF. CDR3 bases: TGTGCCAGCAGCTTAAGGTTAGGGGGCCGGGACACTGAAGCTTTCTTT.

This rearrangement joins TRBV9 to TRBJ2-5; 9 bases are a match to TRBD2. Per germline, CDR1 SGDLS and CDR2 YYNGEE. V shed 4 bases and J 5 bases; nucleotides not matched to a gene: 6. The CDR3 runs 14 residues. The CDR3 coding sequence is TGTGCCAGCAGCATTAGCGGGAGAGAGGAGACCCAGTACTTC. It yields the protein CASSISGREETQYF. Full variable domain (rest looked up from reference TRBV9 and TRBJ2-5): DSGVTQTPKHLITATGQRVTLRCSPRSGDLSVYWYQQSLDQGLQFLIQYYNGEERAKGNILERFSAQQFPDLHSELNLSSLELGDSALYFCASSISGREETQYFGPGTRLLVL.